Below are 20 T cell receptor beta chains sequenced from a single sample in a study of T cells expressing NK-cell markers. TCRdb reanalyzed the 5' RACE reads and collapses them to one entry per CDR3 protein, without DNA. The sample data list under 600,000 distinct CDR3 sequences. Sequencing was carried out using blood T cells: a sorted CD56 or NKG2C T cell subset, CD4+ or CD8+ T cells, or bulk PBMC T cells (not recorded which). Source of these receptors: a woman between 45 and 60 years old in good health.

The rearrangement links TRBV29-1 to TRBJ1-5; TCRdb lists TRBD1, though no DNA is available to test this call. The CDR3 consists of 13 residues. Germline loops: CDR1 SQVTM, CDR2 ANQGSEA. CDR3 residues: CSVGSGGNQPQHF.

The J gene is TRBJ2-2, the V gene TRBV7-8; without DNA, the TCRdb call of TRBD1 cannot be checked. Germline CDR1 reads SGHVS; CDR2 reads FQNEAQ. The CDR3 is 16 residues long. The CDR3 protein is CASSLKGNRGGGELFF.

The chain employs TRBV11-2 and TRBJ2-2. There are 13 residues in the CDR3. CDR1 is SGHAT, CDR2 FQNNGV, per germline. The CDR3 sequence: CASTQGITGELFF. The full variable domain, rest sourced from reference TRBV11-2 and TRBJ2-2, is EAGVAQSPRYKIIEKRQSVAFWCNPISGHATLYWYQQILGQGPKLLIQFQNNGVVDDSQLPKDRFSAERLKGVDSTLKIQPAKLEDSAVYLCASTQGITGELFFGEGSRLTVL.

The rearrangement links TRBV5-6 to TRBJ2-4; TCRdb proposes TRBD2, but this gene call is untestable without DNA. The CDR3 extends over 16 amino acids. Germline CDR1 is SGHDT and CDR2 is YYEEEE. CDR3 region: CASSFSGPVAKNIQYF. Full variable domain (outside the CDR3, taken from reference TRBV5-6 and TRBJ2-4): DAGVTQSPTHLIKTRGQQVTLRCSPKSGHDTVSWYQQALGQGPQFIFQYYEEEERQRGNFPDRFSGHQFPNYSSELNVNALLLGDSALYLCASSFSGPVAKNIQYFGAGTRLSVL.

This chain's CDR3 is CASALGGGDEQFF. This rearrangement joins TRBV12-5 to TRBJ2-1; there is no DNA to check the TCRdb D call of TRBD1. The CDR3 has 13 amino acids. Germline lookup yields CDR1 LGHNT and CDR2 FRNRAP. Using reference TRBV12-5 and TRBJ2-1 for the parts outside the CDR3, the full variable domain is DARVTQTPRHKVTEMGQEVTMRCQPILGHNTVFWYRQTMMQGLELLAYFRNRAPLDDSGMPKDRFSAEMPDATLATLKIQPSEPRDSAVYFCASALGGGDEQFFGPGTRLTVL.

V is TRBV27 and J is TRBJ2-3; there is no DNA to check the TCRdb D call of TRBD1. The V gene's germline CDR1 is MNHEY and CDR2 SMNVEV (reference sequence). The CDR3 consists of 13 residues. This CDR3 is CASSAHGANTQYF.

The chain couples TRBV27 to TRBJ1-5; TCRdb reports TRBD1, a call that lacks DNA to check it against. This CDR3 is 14 amino acids long. CDR1 is MNHEY and CDR2 is SMNVEV in the germline V gene (reference sequence). The CDR3 protein is CASSLWGRNQPQHF.

The V gene is TRBV12-3 or TRBV12-4, the J gene TRBJ1-6; the TCRdb D gene call, TRBD1, has no DNA to confirm it. This CDR3 contains 16 residues. CDR3 sequence: CASSLDRVTYNSPLHF.

The rearrangement links TRBV24-1 to TRBJ2-1; the D gene TCRdb calls, TRBD2, cannot be checked with no DNA. Germline values: CDR1 KGHDR, CDR2 SFDVKD. The CDR3 spans 16 residues. CDR3 in amino acids: CATSDFLASGRNEQFF.

This sequence joins TRBV27 and TRBJ1-6; TCRdb proposes TRBD1, but this gene call is untestable without DNA. The V gene's germline CDR1 is MNHEY and CDR2 SMNVEV (reference sequence). The CDR3 sequence is 14 residues long. The CDR3 is CASSRQDNNSPLHF.

V gene TRBV18 combines with J gene TRBJ1-1; TCRdb indicates TRBD1, and absent DNA this call remains unverified. The germline V gene encodes CDR1 KGHSH and CDR2 LQKENI. This CDR3 spans 14 amino acids. The CDR3 sequence is CASSPSGGYPEAFF. Full variable domain (outside the CDR3, taken from reference TRBV18 and TRBJ1-1): NAGVMQNPRHLVRRRGQEARLRCSPMKGHSHVYWYRQLPEEGLKFMVYLQKENIIDESGMPKERFSAEFPKEGPSILRIQQVVRGDSAAYFCASSPSGGYPEAFFGQGTRLTVV.

This chain links TRBV5-1 with TRBJ2-2; TCRdb gives TRBD1 as the D gene, but with no DNA this cannot be confirmed. This CDR3 contains 14 residues. Germline V lookup: CDR1 SGHRS, CDR2 YFSETQ. CDR3 protein: CASSFRTETGELFF.

The chain uses TRBV29-1 and TRBJ2-5; the TCRdb D gene call, TRBD1, has no DNA to confirm it. Germline V gene sequence: CDR1 SQVTM, CDR2 ANQGSEA. The CDR3 runs to 13 residues. CDR3 sequence reads: CSVRTDYQETQYF.

The CDR3 protein is CSARDPGVLRIQYF. The chain joins TRBV20-1 to TRBJ2-4; TCRdb reports TRBD1, a call that lacks DNA to check it against. CDR3 size: 14 residues. Germline V lookup: CDR1 DFQATT, CDR2 SNEGSKA (reference sequence).

This rearrangement joins TRBV30 to TRBJ1-6; the TCRdb call, TRBD1, lacks DNA for checking. Germline V gives CDR1 GTSNPN, CDR2 SVGIG (reference sequence). The CDR3 has 14 residues. CDR3 loop: CAWSGQGARSPLHF.

The chain combines TRBV27 with TRBJ1-1. This CDR3 spans 15 amino acids. The germline V gene has CDR1 MNHEY and CDR2 SMNVEV (reference sequence). CDR3 sequence reads: CASRGWKGEGTEAFF.

V usage is TRBV12-3 or TRBV12-4 and J usage is TRBJ2-1; absent DNA, TCRdb's TRBD1 call cannot be checked. The CDR3 loop spans 18 amino acids. CDR3 amino acids: CASSLDRGAGGPRSEQFF.

This chain joins TRBV19 and TRBJ1-2. Germline V gene sequence: CDR1 LNHDA, CDR2 SQIVND (reference sequence). This CDR3 has 15 amino acids. This CDR3 is CASSVRQRAPYGYTF. Together with reference TRBV19 and TRBJ1-2, the CDR3 gives the full variable domain: DGGITQSPKYLFRKEGQNVTLSCEQNLNHDAMYWYRQDPGQGLRLIYYSQIVNDFQKGDIAEGYSVSREKKESFPLTVTSAQKNPTAFYLCASSVRQRAPYGYTFGSGTRLTVV.

This rearrangement joins TRBV29-1 to TRBJ2-2; TCRdb's assignment of TRBD2 cannot be checked, as there is no DNA. Germline CDR1 SQVTM, CDR2 ANQGSEA. This CDR3 contains 15 residues. The CDR3 is CSVGLAGGVTGELFF.

The V and J genes are TRBV9 and TRBJ2-3; the D call from TCRdb, TRBD1, cannot be confirmed without DNA. Germline CDR1 SGDLS, CDR2 YYNGEE. This CDR3 region has 14 residues. The CDR3 sequence: CASSFRAGTDTQYF.